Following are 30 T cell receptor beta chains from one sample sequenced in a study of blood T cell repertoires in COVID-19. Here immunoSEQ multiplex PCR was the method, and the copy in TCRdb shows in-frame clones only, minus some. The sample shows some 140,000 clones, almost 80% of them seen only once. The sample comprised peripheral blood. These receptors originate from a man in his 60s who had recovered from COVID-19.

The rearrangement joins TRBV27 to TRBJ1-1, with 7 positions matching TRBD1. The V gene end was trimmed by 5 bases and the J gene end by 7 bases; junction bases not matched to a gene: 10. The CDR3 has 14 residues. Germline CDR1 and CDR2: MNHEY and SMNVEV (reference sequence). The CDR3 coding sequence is TGTGCCAGCAGTCTATACAGGGGTAGGGGTGAAGCTTTCTTT. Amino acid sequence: CASSLYRGRGEAFF.

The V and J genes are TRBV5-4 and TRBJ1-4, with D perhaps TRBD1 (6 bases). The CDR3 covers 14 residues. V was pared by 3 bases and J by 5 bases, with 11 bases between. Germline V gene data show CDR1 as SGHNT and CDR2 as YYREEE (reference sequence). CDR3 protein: CASSSQGVNEKLFF. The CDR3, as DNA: TGTGCCAGCAGCTCACAGGGTGTGAATGAAAAACTGTTTTTT.

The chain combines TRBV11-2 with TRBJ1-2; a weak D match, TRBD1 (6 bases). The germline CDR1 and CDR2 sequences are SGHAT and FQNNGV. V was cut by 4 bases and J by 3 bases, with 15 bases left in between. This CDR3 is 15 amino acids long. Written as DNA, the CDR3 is TGTGCCAGCAGCTCCTGGACAGAGGGAGACTATGGCTACACCTTC. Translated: CASSSWTEGDYGYTF.

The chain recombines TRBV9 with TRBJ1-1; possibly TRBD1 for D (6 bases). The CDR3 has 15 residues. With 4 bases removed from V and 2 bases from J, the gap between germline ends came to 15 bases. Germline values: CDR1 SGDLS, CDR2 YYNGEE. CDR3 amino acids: CASSRTPDRNTEAFF. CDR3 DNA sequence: TGTGCCAGCAGCCGTACCCCGGACAGAAACACTGAAGCTTTCTTT.

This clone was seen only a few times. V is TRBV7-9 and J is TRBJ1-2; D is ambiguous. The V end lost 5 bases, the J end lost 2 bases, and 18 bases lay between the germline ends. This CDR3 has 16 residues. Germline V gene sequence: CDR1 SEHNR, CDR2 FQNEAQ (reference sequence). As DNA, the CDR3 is TGTGCCAGCAGCCCCTTCGGTCTGGTCAACAACTATGGCTACACCTTC. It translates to CASSPFGLVNNYGYTF.

CDR3 protein: CSASFGRDQPQHF. CDR3 in DNA: TGCAGCGCGTCCTTTGGTCGGGATCAGCCCCAGCATTTT. This chain connects TRBV29-1 to TRBJ1-5; D is unresolved. This CDR3 has 13 residues. The ends were cut back, 7 bases at V and 5 bases at J, with 15 bases in the middle. The germline V gene has CDR1 SQVTM and CDR2 ANQGSEA.

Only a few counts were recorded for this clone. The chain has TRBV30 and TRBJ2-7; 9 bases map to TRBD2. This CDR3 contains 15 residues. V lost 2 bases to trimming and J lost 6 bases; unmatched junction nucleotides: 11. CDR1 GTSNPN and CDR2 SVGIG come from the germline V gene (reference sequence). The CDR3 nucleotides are TGTGCCTGGAGTCCATCGGGACTAGCTGGGGGCGAGCAGTACTTC. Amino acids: CAWSPSGLAGGEQYF.

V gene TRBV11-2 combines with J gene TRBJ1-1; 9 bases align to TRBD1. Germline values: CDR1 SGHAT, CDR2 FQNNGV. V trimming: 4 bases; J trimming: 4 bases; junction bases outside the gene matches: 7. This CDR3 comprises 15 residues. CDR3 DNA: TGTGCCAGCAGCTCATGGACAGGGGAGGGCACTGAAGCTTTCTTT. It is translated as CASSSWTGEGTEAFF.

For the CDR3, the DNA is TGTGCCAGCAGCGTGGACAGGAAAGAGACCCAGTACTTC. It translates to CASSVDRKETQYF. V is TRBV7-3 and J is TRBJ2-5; 7 bases map to TRBD1. CDR3 length equals 13 residues. Trimming cost V 5 bases and J 3 bases; bases outside gene matches: 3. Looked up from germline, CDR1 is SGHTA and CDR2 is FQGTGA.

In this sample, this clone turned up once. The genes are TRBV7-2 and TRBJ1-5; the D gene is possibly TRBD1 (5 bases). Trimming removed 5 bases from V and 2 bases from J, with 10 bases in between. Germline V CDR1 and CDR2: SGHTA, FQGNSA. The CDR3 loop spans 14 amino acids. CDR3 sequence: CASSPDTGNQPQHF. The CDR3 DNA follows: TGTGCCAGCAGCCCGGACACTGGCAATCAGCCCCAGCATTTT. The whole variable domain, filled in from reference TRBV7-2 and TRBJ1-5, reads GAGVSQSPSNKVTEKGKDVELRCDPISGHTALYWYRQSLGQGLEFLIYFQGNSAPDKSGLPSDRFSAERTGGSVSTLTIQRTQQEDSAVYLCASSPDTGNQPQHFGDGTRLSIL.

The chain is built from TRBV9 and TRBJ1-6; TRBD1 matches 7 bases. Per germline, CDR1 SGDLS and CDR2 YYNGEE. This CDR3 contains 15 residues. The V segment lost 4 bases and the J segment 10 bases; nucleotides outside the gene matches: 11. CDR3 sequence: CASSPEDRVGSPLHF. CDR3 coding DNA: TGTGCCAGCAGCCCAGAAGACAGGGTAGGGTCACCCCTCCACTTT. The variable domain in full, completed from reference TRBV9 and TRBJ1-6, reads DSGVTQTPKHLITATGQRVTLRCSPRSGDLSVYWYQQSLDQGLQFLIQYYNGEERAKGNILERFSAQQFPDLHSELNLSSLELGDSALYFCASSPEDRVGSPLHFGNGTRLTVT.

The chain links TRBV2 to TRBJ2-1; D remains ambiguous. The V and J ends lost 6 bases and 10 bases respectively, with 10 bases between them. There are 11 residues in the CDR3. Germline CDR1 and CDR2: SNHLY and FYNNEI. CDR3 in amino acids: CASRSTVEQFF. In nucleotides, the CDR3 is TGTGCCAGCAGATCCACAGTGGAGCAGTTCTTC. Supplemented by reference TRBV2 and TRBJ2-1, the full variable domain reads EPEVTQTPSHQVTQMGQEVILRCVPISNHLYFYWYRQILGQKVEFLVSFYNNEISEKSEIFDDQFSVERPDGSNFTLKIRSTKLEDSAMYFCASRSTVEQFFGPGTRLTVL.

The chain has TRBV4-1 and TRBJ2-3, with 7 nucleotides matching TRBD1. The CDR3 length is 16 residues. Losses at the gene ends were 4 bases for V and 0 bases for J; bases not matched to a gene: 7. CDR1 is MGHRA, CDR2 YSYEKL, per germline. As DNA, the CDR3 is TGCGCCAGCAGCCCGGGGACAGCACCTAGCACAGATACGCAGTATTTT. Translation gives CASSPGTAPSTDTQYF.

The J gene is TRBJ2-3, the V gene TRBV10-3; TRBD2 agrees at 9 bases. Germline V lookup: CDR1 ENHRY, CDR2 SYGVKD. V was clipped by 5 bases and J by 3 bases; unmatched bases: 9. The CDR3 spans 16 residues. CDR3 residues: CAISPGLAGKTDTQYF. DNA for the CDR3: TGTGCCATCAGTCCGGGACTAGCCGGGAAAACAGATACGCAGTATTTT.

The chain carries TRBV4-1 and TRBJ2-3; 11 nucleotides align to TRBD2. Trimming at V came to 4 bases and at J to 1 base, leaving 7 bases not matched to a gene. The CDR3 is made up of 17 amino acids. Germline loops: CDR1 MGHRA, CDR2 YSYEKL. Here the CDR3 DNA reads TGCGCCAGCAGCCCCCTAGCGGGGGGCACGGGCACAGATACGCAGTATTTT. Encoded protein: CASSPLAGGTGTDTQYF.

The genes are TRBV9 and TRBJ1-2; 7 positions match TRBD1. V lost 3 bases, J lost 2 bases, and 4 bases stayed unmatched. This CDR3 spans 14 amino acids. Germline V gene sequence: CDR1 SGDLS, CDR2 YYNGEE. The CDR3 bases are TGTGCCAGCAGCGGACGGGGACAGAACTATGGCTACACCTTC. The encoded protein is CASSGRGQNYGYTF.

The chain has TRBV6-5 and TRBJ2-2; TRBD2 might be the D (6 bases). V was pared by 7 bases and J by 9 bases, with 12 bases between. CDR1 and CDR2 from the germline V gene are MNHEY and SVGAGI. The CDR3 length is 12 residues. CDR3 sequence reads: CASNWGVRELFF. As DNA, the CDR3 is TGTGCCAGCAATTGGGGGGTCAGGGAGCTGTTTTTT.

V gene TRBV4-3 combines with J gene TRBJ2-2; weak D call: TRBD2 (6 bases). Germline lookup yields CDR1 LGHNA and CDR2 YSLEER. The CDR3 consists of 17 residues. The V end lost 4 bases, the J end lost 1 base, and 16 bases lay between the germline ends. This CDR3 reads CASSPGITEGNTGELFF. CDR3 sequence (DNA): TGCGCCAGCAGCCCAGGGATAACGGAGGGGAACACCGGGGAGCTGTTTTTT.

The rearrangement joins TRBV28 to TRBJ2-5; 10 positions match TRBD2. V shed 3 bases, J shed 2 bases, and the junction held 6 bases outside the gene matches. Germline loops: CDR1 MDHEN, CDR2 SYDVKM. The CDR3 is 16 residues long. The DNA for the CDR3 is TGTGCCAGCAGTTTCCCGGGACTAGCGACTCAAGAGACCCAGTACTTC. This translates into CASSFPGLATQETQYF.

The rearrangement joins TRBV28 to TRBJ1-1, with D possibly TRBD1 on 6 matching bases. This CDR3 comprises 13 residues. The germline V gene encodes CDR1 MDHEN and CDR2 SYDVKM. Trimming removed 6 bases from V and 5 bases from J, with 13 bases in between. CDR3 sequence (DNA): TGTGCCAGCAGGGGGGGGGCTGGGACTGAAGCTTTCTTT. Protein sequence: CASRGGAGTEAFF.

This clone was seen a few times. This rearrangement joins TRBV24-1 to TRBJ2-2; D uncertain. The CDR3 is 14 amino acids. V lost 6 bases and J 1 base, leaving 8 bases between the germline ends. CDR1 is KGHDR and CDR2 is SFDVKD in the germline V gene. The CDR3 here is CATSLGGNTGELFF. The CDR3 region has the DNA TGTGCCACCAGTCTAGGTGGGAACACCGGGGAGCTGTTTTTT.

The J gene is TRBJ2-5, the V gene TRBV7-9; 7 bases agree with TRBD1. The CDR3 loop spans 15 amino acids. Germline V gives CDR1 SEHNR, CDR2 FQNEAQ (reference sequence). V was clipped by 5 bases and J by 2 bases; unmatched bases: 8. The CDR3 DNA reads TGTGCCAGCAGCGGAGAGGGGACAGTACAAGAGACCCAGTACTTC. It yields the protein CASSGEGTVQETQYF.

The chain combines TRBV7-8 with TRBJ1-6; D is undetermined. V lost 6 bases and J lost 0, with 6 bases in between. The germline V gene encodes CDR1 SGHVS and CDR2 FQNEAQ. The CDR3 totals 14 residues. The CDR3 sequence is CASRQSSYNSPLHF. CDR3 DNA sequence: TGTGCCAGCAGACAGAGCTCCTATAATTCACCCCTCCACTTT.

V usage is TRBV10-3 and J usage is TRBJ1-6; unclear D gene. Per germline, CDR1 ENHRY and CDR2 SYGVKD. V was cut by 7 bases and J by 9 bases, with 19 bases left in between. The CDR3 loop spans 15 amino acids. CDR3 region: CAITDPSASPSPLHF. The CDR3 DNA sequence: TGTGCCATCACGGACCCGTCGGCTAGCCCTTCACCCCTCCACTTT.

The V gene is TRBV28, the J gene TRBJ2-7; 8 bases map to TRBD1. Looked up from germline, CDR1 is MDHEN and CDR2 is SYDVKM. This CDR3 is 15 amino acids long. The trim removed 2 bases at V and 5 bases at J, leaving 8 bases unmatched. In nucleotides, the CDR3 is TGTGCCAGCAGTTTAAGGGGACAGGCCGCTAACGAGCAGTACTTC. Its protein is CASSLRGQAANEQYF.

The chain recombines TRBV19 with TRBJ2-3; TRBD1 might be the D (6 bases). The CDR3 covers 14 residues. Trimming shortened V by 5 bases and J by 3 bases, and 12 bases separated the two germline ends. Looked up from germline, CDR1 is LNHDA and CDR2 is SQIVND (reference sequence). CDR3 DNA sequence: TGTGCCAGTAGTTACGATGGACAGACAGATACGCAGTATTTT. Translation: CASSYDGQTDTQYF.

CDR3 nucleotide sequence: TGTGCCAGCAGCTTGACTAGCGGGGGCGATACGCAGTATTTT. It is translated as CASSLTSGGDTQYF. This rearrangement joins TRBV5-4 to TRBJ2-3, with 11 bases that match TRBD2. This CDR3 comprises 14 residues. Losses at the gene ends were 1 base for V and 6 bases for J; bases not matched to a gene: 1. Germline CDR1 and CDR2: SGHNT and YYREEE (reference sequence). Drawing the rest from reference TRBV5-4 and TRBJ2-3, the complete variable domain is ETGVTQSPTHLIKTRGQQVTLRCSSQSGHNTVSWYQQALGQGPQFIFQYYREEENGRGNFPPRFSGLQFPNYSSELNVNALELDDSALYLCASSLTSGGDTQYFGPGTRLTVL.

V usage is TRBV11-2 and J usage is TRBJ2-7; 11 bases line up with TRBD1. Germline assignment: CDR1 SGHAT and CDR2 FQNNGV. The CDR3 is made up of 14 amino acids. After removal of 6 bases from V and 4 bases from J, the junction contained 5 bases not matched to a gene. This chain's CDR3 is CASRKDRGPYEQYF. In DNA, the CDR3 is TGTGCCAGCAGAAAGGACAGGGGGCCGTACGAGCAGTACTTC.

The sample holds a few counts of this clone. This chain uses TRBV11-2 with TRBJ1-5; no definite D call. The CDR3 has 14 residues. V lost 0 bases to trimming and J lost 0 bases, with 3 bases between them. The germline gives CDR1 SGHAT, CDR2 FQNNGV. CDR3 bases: TGTGCCAGCAGCTTAGATCGTAGCAATCAGCCCCAGCATTTT. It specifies CASSLDRSNQPQHF. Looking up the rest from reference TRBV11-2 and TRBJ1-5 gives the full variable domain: EAGVAQSPRYKIIEKRQSVAFWCNPISGHATLYWYQQILGQGPKLLIQFQNNGVVDDSQLPKDRFSAERLKGVDSTLKIQPAKLEDSAVYLCASSLDRSNQPQHFGDGTRLSIL.

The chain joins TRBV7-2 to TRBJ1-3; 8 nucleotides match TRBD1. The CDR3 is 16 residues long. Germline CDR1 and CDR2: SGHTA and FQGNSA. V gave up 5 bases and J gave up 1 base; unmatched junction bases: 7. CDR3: CASSPDRGGSGNTIYF. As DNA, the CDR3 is TGTGCCAGCAGCCCAGACAGGGGAGGATCTGGAAACACCATATATTTT.